The text below deals with one T cell receptor beta chain. This specimen belongs to a study of blood T cell repertoires in COVID-19. Using immunoSEQ multiplex PCR, the repertoire was profiled, and TCRdb retains in-frame clones only, with some absent. The profile covers roughly 230,000 clones, with almost 85% appearing a single time and roughly 4.6% taken by the ten largest. This clonotype was sampled from a man in his fifties with COVID-19, enrolled during active disease. The specimen sequenced was peripheral blood.

CDR3 in DNA: TGTGCCACCCGACCCCCCGGGACTAGCGGGCCCGGACGGTACTTC. Its protein product is CATRPPGTSGPGRYF. The rearrangement uses TRBV24-1 and TRBJ2-5; TRBD2 matches at 12 bases. V trimming: 9 bases; J trimming: 13 bases; junction bases outside the gene matches: 17. This CDR3 has 15 residues. Germline CDR1 reads KGHDR; CDR2 reads SFDVKD.